This TCR beta chain was sequenced in a study of cytomegalovirus exposure and HLA in healthy donors. V lost 6 bases, J lost 5 bases, and 19 bases lay in between. The CDR3 contains 15 residues. Germline CDR1 and CDR2: MRHNA and SNTAGT. 13 Jbeta primers and 60 Vbeta primers were used for the PCR. Some clones are missing from TCRdb's copy, which holds only in-frame ones; the method was immunoSEQ multiplex PCR. The profile shows about 44,000 clones, 87% of them singletons. The source material was PBMCs. The chain combines TRBV6-4 with TRBJ2-5; a possible D gene is TRBD1 (6 bases). This TCR derives from a woman in her forties in good health and CMV-seropositive. The CDR3 loop is CASSSEPGHGETQYF. CDR3 bases: TGTGCCAGCAGCTCAGAACCGGGACACGGGGAGACCCAGTACTTC.